The following is a T cell receptor beta chain sequence with its context. Its target is not known. The data were obtained in a study of T cell responses to AZD1222 COVID-19 vaccine. Study results and limitations: Just a handful of AZD1222 recipients tested seropositive at baseline.

TCRdb's copy holds only in-frame clones and misses some; the assay was immunoSEQ multiplex PCR. The sample has approximately 150,000 clones, nearly 90% seen once. The V and J ends lost 4 bases and 7 bases, in that order; junction bases with no gene match: 15. The CDR3 covers 17 residues. Germline assignment: CDR1 SGHRS and CDR2 YFSETQ. Sequenced here: peripheral blood, sampled 28 days after the second dose of the MenACWY control vaccine. The TCR was taken from an adult who received the MenACWY meningococcal vaccine as a control. The gene calls are TRBV5-1 and TRBJ2-1; 9 bases are a match to TRBD2. Here the CDR3 reads CASSPAILAGLTNEQFF. CDR3 DNA sequence: TGCGCCAGCAGCCCGGCAATCCTAGCGGGGCTTACGAATGAGCAGTTCTTC.